This TCR beta chain originates from a study of CD8 T cells in Susac syndrome. With random hexamers, reverse transcription was performed on 0.5 to 1 ug of RNA. One entry per CDR3 protein results from TCRdb running MiXCR on the immunoSEQ multiplex PCR reads. The sample includes 150,000 or so distinct CDR3 sequences, 90% to 96% of them seen just once. General observations from the study: The CD4+ T cell repertoires in Susac syndrome were not clonally expanded.

A note on this clonotype: Its antigen remains unidentified.

Sequenced input: CD4+ T cells from PBMCs. The TCR comes from a human donor with Susac syndrome.

The CDR3 DNA follows: TGTGCCAGCAGCGTCGGCGCGGAAACAGATACGCAGTATTTT. It specifies CASSVGAETDTQYF. V usage is TRBV9 and J usage is TRBJ2-3; no definite D call. CDR1 and CDR2 from the germline V gene are SGDLS and YYNGEE. The V end lost 2 bases, the J end lost 3 bases, and 10 bases lay between the germline ends. The CDR3 consists of 14 residues.